Reported below is one T cell receptor beta chain. As yet, its antigen is unknown. The data derive from a study of CD4 T cells in relation to SARS-CoV-2 and coronaviruses. Study in general: PBMCs were cultured with antigen for roughly nine days before TCR beta sequencing.

The study, taken as a whole, reports: Approximately 65% of donors had memory CD4+ clonotypes crossrecognizing SARS-CoV-2 and common cold coronavirus spike.

The unexposed donors gave CD4+ T cells in about 2011-2018, prior to COVID-19. Isolation of CD4+ T cells took place after approximately 11 days in culture. Cells permitting, SARS-CoV-2 S/N and four cold-coronavirus spikes were tested on unexposed-donor CD4+ T cells. Germline V lookup: CDR1 SGHTA, CDR2 FQGNSA. This CDR3 region has 13 residues. The V end lost 5 bases, the J end lost 10 bases, and 15 bases lay between the germline ends. Only in-frame clones appear in the TCRdb table, and some are missing; sequencing was by immunoSEQ multiplex PCR. The table records 15,000 to 20,000 clones, more than 75% of them present only once.

The sample was CD4+ T cells from PBMCs, cultured in vitro. This sequence originates from a human donor in good health. The chain combines TRBV7-2 with TRBJ2-1; possibly TRBD1 for D (6 bases). This chain's CDR3 is CASSLWRGTEQFF. CDR3 in DNA: TGTGCCAGCAGCCTCTGGCGTGGGACAGAGCAGTTCTTC.